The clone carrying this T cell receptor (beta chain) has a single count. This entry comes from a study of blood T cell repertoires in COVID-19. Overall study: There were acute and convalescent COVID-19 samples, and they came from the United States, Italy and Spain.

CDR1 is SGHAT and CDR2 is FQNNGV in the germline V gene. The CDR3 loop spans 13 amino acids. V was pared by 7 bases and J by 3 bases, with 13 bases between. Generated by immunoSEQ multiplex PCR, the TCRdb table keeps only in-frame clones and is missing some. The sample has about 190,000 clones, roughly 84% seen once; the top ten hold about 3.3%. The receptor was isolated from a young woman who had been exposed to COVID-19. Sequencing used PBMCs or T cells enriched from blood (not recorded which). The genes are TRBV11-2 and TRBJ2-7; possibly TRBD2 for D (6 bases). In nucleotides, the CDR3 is TGTGCCAGCACCTCACGGGGGAACTACGAGCAGTACTTC. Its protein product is CASTSRGNYEQYF.